A selection of T cell receptor beta chains follows, all from one sample in a study of blood T cells in healthy people across ages. TCRdb re-called the 5' RACE reads with MiXCR, one entry per CDR3 protein. The repertoire holds hundreds of thousands of distinct CDR3 sequences, approximately 53% seen once, with around 25% in the top ten. Sequenced input: blood. These receptors were taken from a man in his forties in good health. The conserved cysteine and the conserved F or W are not part of the CDR3 here.

cdr3_aa	v_call	j_call
ASNEGQGFGEQF	TRBV28	TRBJ2-1
ASSQFSGKNIQY	TRBV3-1	TRBJ2-4
ASSPSEGGKQY	TRBV7-9	TRBJ2-7
SAKGLSSSYEQY	TRBV20-1	TRBJ2-7
ASSSTGSGTGELF	TRBV11-1	TRBJ2-2
ASSLHLQGVTYNEQF	TRBV27	TRBJ2-1
ASSPAAFNYEQY	TRBV7-9	.
ASSYGQREVETQY	TRBV6-5	TRBJ2-5
ASSLSTGRGVAKNIQY	TRBV7-2	TRBJ2-4
ASSLTLTAYRETQY	TRBV12-3/TRBV12-4	TRBJ2-5
ASRSGPGGSNTGELF	TRBV11-2	TRBJ2-2
ASSQDLAGVTFPSYEQY	TRBV3-1	TRBJ2-7
ASSLETGRYTQY	TRBV5-1	TRBJ2-3
ASTRSGTGQETQY	TRBV12-3/TRBV12-4	TRBJ2-5
ASSHGTSAGYNEQF	TRBV4-2	TRBJ2-1
ASSHFGTNNYNEQY	TRBV14	.
ASSYEGAQETQY	TRBV6-6	TRBJ2-5
ASSQGRDTQY	TRBV3-1	TRBJ2-3
ASSLGGLSDTQY	TRBV7-6	TRBJ2-3
ATSRTGGLRNEQF	TRBV15	TRBJ2-1
ASSSGHSPYEQY	TRBV5-6	TRBJ2-7
ASSLSMRGNSPLH	TRBV27	TRBJ1-6
ASSSDTGQINSPLH	TRBV7-9	TRBJ1-6
ASSLATPVDEQY	TRBV5-1	TRBJ2-7
SKRDRGY	TRBV29-1	TRBJ2-5
ASSERGLSSYEQY	TRBV25-1	TRBJ2-7
ASSLPGQGGFSPLH	TRBV28	TRBJ1-6
AINRGNGETQY	TRBV10-3	TRBJ2-5
SASSGPNEQY	TRBV29-1	.
ASSFGGTDQETQY	TRBV5-4	TRBJ2-5
ATSRDLGRDRAFTDTQY	TRBV15	TRBJ2-3
ASSPGQPAVNTEAF	TRBV5-1	TRBJ1-1
ASSPSGRGVKREFYNEQY	TRBV7-2	TRBJ2-4
ASSSRGGRYDTQY	TRBV7-2	TRBJ2-3
ASREGLRNTEAF	TRBV2	TRBJ1-1
ASSGTGSRTGELF	TRBV5-1	TRBJ2-2
SAKDLRDPSTDTQY	TRBV20-1	TRBJ2-3
ASSEGDTALYGYT	TRBV6-1	TRBJ1-2
ASSSRAGGAYEQY	TRBV5-5	.
ASSPLGQGGGEQY	TRBV18	TRBJ2-7
ASSPRPGTGSDTQY	TRBV9	TRBJ2-3
ASSPVTGIGANVLT	TRBV6-5	TRBJ2-6
ATSREAAGGRGTQY	TRBV15	.
ASSSPTSTDTQY	TRBV5-1	TRBJ2-3
ASSRERWVNQPQH	TRBV4-3	TRBJ1-5
ASSQDGSGGAETQY	TRBV4-2	TRBJ2-5
ASSVGTGGDKQY	TRBV7-2	TRBJ2-7
ASSLSGGRTQY	TRBV27	TRBJ2-3
ASSFGQGDSYEQY	TRBV27	TRBJ2-7
ASSPFLAGGQNPVGDTQY	TRBV7-2	TRBJ2-3
ASSPGQQETQY	TRBV5-1	TRBJ2-5
ASSLGTGQGARETQY	TRBV7-2	TRBJ2-5
ASNLGSSGTDTQY	TRBV28	TRBJ2-3
ASSPEKQNQPQH	TRBV12-3/TRBV12-4	TRBJ1-5
ASSRSGGQETQY	TRBV7-9	TRBJ2-5
ASSPLVQLMDTQY	TRBV12-3/TRBV12-4	TRBJ2-3
ASRYGGLGLAF	TRBV5-6	TRBJ1-1